This T cell receptor beta chain was sequenced for a study of cytomegalovirus exposure and HLA in healthy donors. Overall study: The use of the same platform for the roughly 110 validation repertoires and the 650 to 850 first-cohort repertoires was reported by a later analysis.

The CDR3 extends over 14 amino acids. The V end was cut by 4 bases, the J end by 3 bases, with 10 bases between. CDR1 SGHVS and CDR2 FNYEAQ come from the germline V gene. Study-wide results and limits: Cytomegalovirus-associated TCR beta chains were listed, numbering around 150. Three CMV-associated chains were confirmed in vitro to be specific for CMV antigens.

Concerning this clone itself: Antigen: not known.

Generated by immunoSEQ multiplex PCR, the TCRdb table keeps only in-frame clones and is missing some. The sample lists roughly 260,000 clones; 90% were seen once. Sequencing used PBMCs. This TCR came from a woman aged 18 to 35 in good health and CMV-seronegative. V gene TRBV7-6 combines with J gene TRBJ1-3; D may be TRBD1 (6 bases). CDR3 nucleotides: TGTGCCAGCAGCTCTCGACAGGATGGAAACACCATATATTTT. Amino acids: CASSSRQDGNTIYF. Combining the CDR3 with reference TRBV7-6 and TRBJ1-3 gives the whole variable domain GAGVSQSPRYKVTKRGQDVALRCDPISGHVSLYWYRQALGQGPEFLTYFNYEAQQDKSGLPNDRFSAERPEGSISTLTIQRTEQRDSAMYRCASSSRQDGNTIYFGEGSWLTVV.